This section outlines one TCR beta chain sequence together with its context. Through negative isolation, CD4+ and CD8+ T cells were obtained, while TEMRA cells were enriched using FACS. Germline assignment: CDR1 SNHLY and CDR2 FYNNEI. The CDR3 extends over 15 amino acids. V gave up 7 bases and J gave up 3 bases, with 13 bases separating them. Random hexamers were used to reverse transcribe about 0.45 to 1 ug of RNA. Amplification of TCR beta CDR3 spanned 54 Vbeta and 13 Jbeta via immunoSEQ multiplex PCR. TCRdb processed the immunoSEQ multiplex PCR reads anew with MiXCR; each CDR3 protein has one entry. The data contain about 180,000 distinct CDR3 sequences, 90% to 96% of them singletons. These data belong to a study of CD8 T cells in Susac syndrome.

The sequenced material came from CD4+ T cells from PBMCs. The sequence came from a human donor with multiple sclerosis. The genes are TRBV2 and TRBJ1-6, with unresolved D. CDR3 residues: CASNRQELYNSPLHF. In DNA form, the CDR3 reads TGTGCCAGCAATAGGCAGGAGCTCTATAATTCACCCCTCCACTTT.